The next 15 T cell receptor beta chains were all read from a single sample in a study of T cell repertoires in cytomegalovirus infection. Using its own MiXCR run on the reads, TCRdb lists one record per CDR3 protein. Of more than 650,000 distinct CDR3 sequences listed, 35% are singletons. Input material: PBMCs. The receptor set was obtained from a human donor in good health (CMV status not recorded). Some clones in this sample may be carry-over from other donors' samples.

The chain has TRBV19 and TRBJ2-5, with D possibly being TRBD1 (5 bases). Trimming cost V 5 bases and J 2 bases, with 9 bases left between them. CDR3 length: 13 amino acids. CDR1 and CDR2 from the germline V gene are LNHDA and SQIVND (reference sequence). CDR3: CASSVRQQETQYF. The CDR3 bases are TGTGCCAGTAGTGTCCGACAGCAAGAGACCCAGTACTTC.

The chain links TRBV27 to TRBJ1-4; D is ambiguous. Trimming pared 4 bases from V and 8 bases from J, leaving 17 bases between. This CDR3 is 15 amino acids long. CDR1 is MNHEY and CDR2 is SMNVEV in the germline V gene (reference sequence). CDR3 in amino acids: CASSSHARSREKLFF. CDR3 nucleotides: TGTGCCAGCAGTTCGCACGCCAGGTCCAGAGAAAAACTGTTTTTT.

The chain joins TRBV20-1 to TRBJ2-7, with 12 nucleotides matching TRBD2. The CDR3 consists of 15 residues. Germline lookup yields CDR1 DFQATT and CDR2 SNEGSKA (reference sequence). V trimming: 6 bases; J trimming: 0 bases; junction bases outside the gene matches: 6. The CDR3 nucleotides are TGCAGTGCCTCCGGACTAGCGGGATACTCCTACGAGCAGTACTTC. Amino acids: CSASGLAGYSYEQYF.

This sequence joins TRBV12-3 or TRBV12-4 and TRBJ2-1; no reliable D call. This CDR3 contains 13 residues. Trimming shortened V by 7 bases and J by 8 bases, and 15 bases separated the two germline ends. The CDR3, as DNA: TGTGCCAGCACAGCCTACCCCGCCGATGAGCAGTTCTTC. Amino acids: CASTAYPADEQFF.

This clonotype was recorded a few times. The V call is TRBV7-6, the J call TRBJ2-5, with a tentative D call TRBD1 (7 bases). There are 15 residues in the CDR3. Germline V gives CDR1 SGHVS, CDR2 FNYEAQ. V gave up 5 bases and J gave up 5 bases, with 18 bases separating them. CDR3 nucleotide sequence: TGTGCCAGCAGCCCAGGACAGGAGGGTTCGGAGACCCAGTACTTC. It yields the protein CASSPGQEGSETQYF.

This clonotype has a handful of counts. The chain uses TRBV10-3 and TRBJ2-7, with 7 nucleotides matching TRBD2. CDR3 length equals 13 residues. Per germline, CDR1 ENHRY and CDR2 SYGVKD. The junction had 6 bases not matched to a gene; V was cut back by 4 bases and J by 6 bases. CDR3 sequence (DNA): TGTGCCATCAGTGGCGGGAGTGGTCTCGAGCAGTACTTC. Translated, it gives CAISGGSGLEQYF.

In the case of this clonotype: The germline gene is not matched at one end of the junction; a read error may be the cause. The genes are TRBV7-3 and TRBJ1-1; 8 bases line up with TRBD1. Germline assignment: CDR1 SGHTA and CDR2 FQGTGA. The CDR3 totals 16 residues. The CDR3 DNA follows: TGTGCCAGCATCTTAACTCCGGACAGGGATCTGACTGAAGCGTTCTTT. Protein product: CASILTPDRDLTEAFF.

This rearrangement joins TRBV4-1 to TRBJ1-5; D is unresolved. The CDR3 has 18 residues. CDR1 is MGHRA and CDR2 is YSYEKL in the germline V gene. The V end lost 1 base, the J end lost 6 bases, and 22 bases lay between the germline ends. The CDR3 DNA sequence: TGCGCCAGCAGCCAAGGAAGGTTAGAAGGCGTCCTTTCTCAGCCCCAGCATTTT. Its protein product is CASSQGRLEGVLSQPQHF.

The chain has TRBV14 and TRBJ2-7, with D unresolved. This CDR3 contains 13 residues. CDR1 SGHDN and CDR2 FVKESK come from the germline V gene. CDR3 sequence: CAISQAGIYEQDV. CDR3 sequence (DNA): TGTGCCATCAGCCAAGCAGGTATCTACGAGCAGGACGTC.

This clonotype appeared many times. This chain uses TRBV12-3 or TRBV12-4 with TRBJ2-6, with D possibly TRBD2 on 7 matching bases. CDR3 length equals 15 residues. V was pared by 6 bases and J by 4 bases, with 13 bases between. CDR3 residues: CASSLRGAGANVLTF. CDR3 bases: TGTGCCAGCAGCTTACGGGGGGCCGGGGCCAACGTCCTGACTTTC.

This rearrangement joins TRBV5-4 to TRBJ2-1; 8 bases match TRBD2. Trimming took 4 bases from V and 6 from J; bases not matched to a gene: 9. CDR3 length: 15 residues. Germline values: CDR1 SGHNT, CDR2 YYREEE (reference sequence). In DNA, the CDR3 is TGTGCCAGCAGCCGGAAGCGGGAGAGAAGCAATGAGCAGTTCTTC. Translation gives CASSRKRERSNEQFF.

With respect to this clonotype: A junction boundary mismatches the germline segment, possibly from a read error. The chain uses TRBV7-9 and TRBJ2-3; D gene unclear. In germline, CDR1 is SEHNR, CDR2 FQNEAQ (reference sequence). The CDR3 is made up of 15 amino acids. The CDR3 coding sequence is TGTGCCAGCAGCCCAGGAAGAGCAAGCACAGAGACGCAGTATTTT. Translation: CASSPGRASTETQYF.

V gene TRBV7-2 combines with J gene TRBJ1-1; tentative D call: TRBD1 (6 bases). The CDR3 loop spans 14 amino acids. Germline V lookup: CDR1 SGHTA, CDR2 FQGNSA. V was pared by 5 bases and J by 5 bases, with 15 bases between. The CDR3 DNA is TGTGCCAGCAGCCTCGGGGGGCGATTAACTGAAGCTTTCTTT. As protein: CASSLGGRLTEAFF.

The gene calls are TRBV11-2 and TRBJ2-7, with D perhaps matching TRBD1 (7 bases). CDR3 length equals 15 residues. The germline V and J ends were trimmed by 6 bases and 1 base, with 16 bases remaining between them. Germline lookup yields CDR1 SGHAT and CDR2 FQNNGV. The CDR3 sequence: CASRGEAGGSYEQYF. DNA for the CDR3: TGTGCCAGCAGAGGGGAGGCAGGGGGTTCCTACGAGCAGTACTTC.

This clonotype was detected a few times. V gene TRBV7-6 combines with J gene TRBJ2-1, with 7 bases aligning to TRBD1. Germline trimming cut 1 base from V and 4 bases from J; bases unmatched to any gene: 10. The CDR3 sequence is 17 residues long. The germline gives CDR1 SGHVS, CDR2 FNYEAQ. CDR3 sequence: CASSLGGGRQLYNEQFF. The CDR3, as DNA: TGTGCCAGCAGCTTAGGAGGGGGCCGACAGCTTTACAATGAGCAGTTCTTC. Together with reference TRBV7-6 and TRBJ2-1, the CDR3 gives the full variable domain: GAGVSQSPRYKVTKRGQDVALRCDPISGHVSLYWYRQALGQGPEFLTYFNYEAQQDKSGLPNDRFSAERPEGSISTLTIQRTEQRDSAMYRCASSLGGGRQLYNEQFFGPGTRLTVL.